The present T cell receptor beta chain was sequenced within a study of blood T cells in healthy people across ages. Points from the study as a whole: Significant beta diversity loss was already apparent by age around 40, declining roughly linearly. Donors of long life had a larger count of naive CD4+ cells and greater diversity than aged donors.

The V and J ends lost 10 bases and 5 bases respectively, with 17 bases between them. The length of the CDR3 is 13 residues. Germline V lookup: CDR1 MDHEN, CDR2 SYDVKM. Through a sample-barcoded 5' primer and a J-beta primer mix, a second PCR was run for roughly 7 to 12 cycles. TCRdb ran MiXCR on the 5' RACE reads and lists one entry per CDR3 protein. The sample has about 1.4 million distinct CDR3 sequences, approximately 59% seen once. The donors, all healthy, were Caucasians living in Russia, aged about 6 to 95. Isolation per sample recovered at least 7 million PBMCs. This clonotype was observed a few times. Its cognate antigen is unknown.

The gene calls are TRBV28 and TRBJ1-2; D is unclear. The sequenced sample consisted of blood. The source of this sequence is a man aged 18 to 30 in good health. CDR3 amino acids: CATLPGPRYGYTF. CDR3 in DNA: TGTGCCACCCTTCCCGGGCCAAGGTATGGCTACACCTTC.